Shown below are 26 T cell receptor beta chains from a single sample sequenced in a study of control samples from healthy donors and cancer patients (dated by TCRdb to between 2020 and 2021). Libraries were built with the immunoSEQ multiplex PCR assay. Here the immuneACCESS table is served through TCRdb, limited to in-frame sequences with V and J called. Missing clones are a known gap in these copies; in checked studies unresolved V genes cover under half, and the rest lacks a known reason. The sample profile shows some 94,000 clones; 85% to 90% of them were found once. Less than 10% of the sample rests with the top ten. The sample was PBMCs. All receptors derive from a woman aged 45-60 years with colorectal cancer.

V is TRBV5-8 and J is TRBJ1-1; D is uncertain. This CDR3 contains 13 residues. Trimming pared 4 bases from V and 2 bases from J, leaving 9 bases between. The germline V gene encodes CDR1 SGHTS and CDR2 YDEGEE. The CDR3, as DNA: TGTGCCAGCAGCCCGTGGACCAACACTGAAGCTTTCTTT. This gives the protein CASSPWTNTEAFF.

The CDR3: CASSPGSSGEQYV. CDR3 in DNA: TGTGCCAGCTCACCAGGGAGTTCAGGGGAGCAGTACGTC. J is TRBJ2-7 and V is TRBV18, with D perhaps TRBD1 or TRBD2 (5 bases each). V was shortened by 2 bases and J by 7 bases, with 12 bases between the two germline ends. CDR1 and CDR2 from the germline V gene are KGHSH and LQKENI. The CDR3 length is 13 residues.

V is TRBV5-1 and J is TRBJ2-6; D gene unclear. The CDR3 consists of 13 residues. Between the trimmed V and J ends, which lost 5 bases and 2 bases, there was a span of 5 bases. Germline loops: CDR1 SGHRS, CDR2 YFSETQ. CDR3 region: CASRVTGANVLTF. The CDR3 DNA reads as TGCGCCAGCAGGGTGACTGGGGCCAACGTCCTGACTTTC.

This clone was seen once. For the CDR3, the DNA is TGTGCCAGCAACCCCCCGGGGCGGGGGGTGACAGATACGCAGTATTTT. This sequence encodes CASNPPGRGVTDTQYF. J is TRBJ2-3 and V is TRBV28; TRBD2 matches at 8 bases. CDR3 length: 16 amino acids. The germline gives CDR1 MDHEN, CDR2 SYDVKM. V lost 7 bases and J lost 3; bases outside the gene matches: 12.

J is TRBJ2-6 and V is TRBV5-4, with D tentatively TRBD2 (7 bases). CDR1 is SGHNT, CDR2 YYREEE, per germline (reference sequence). Trimming took 4 bases from V and 2 from J, leaving 13 bases between them. This CDR3 comprises 16 residues. The CDR3 region has the DNA TGTGCCAGCAGCAACTCGGGGGGCGCTGGGGCCAACGTCCTGACTTTC. Its translation: CASSNSGGAGANVLTF.

DNA of the CDR3: TGTGCCAGCAGTCTGACTAGCGGGGGAGGCAAAAACATTCAGTACTTC. This codes for CASSLTSGGGKNIQYF. The V gene is TRBV9, the J gene TRBJ2-4, with 12 bases that match TRBD2. Germline CDR1 SGDLS, CDR2 YYNGEE. The length of the CDR3 is 16 residues. The ends lost 5 bases at V and 3 bases at J; junction bases unmatched: 6. Supplemented by reference TRBV9 and TRBJ2-4, the full variable domain reads DSGVTQTPKHLITATGQRVTLRCSPRSGDLSVYWYQQSLDQGLQFLIQYYNGEERAKGNILERFSAQQFPDLHSELNLSSLELGDSALYFCASSLTSGGGKNIQYFGAGTRLSVL.

The rearrangement uses TRBV24-1 and TRBJ2-1; maybe TRBD2 (5 bases). V lost 9 bases and J 7 bases, leaving 9 bases between the germline ends. The germline CDR1 and CDR2 sequences are KGHDR and SFDVKD. This CDR3 spans 11 amino acids. CDR3 protein: CATGGGNEQFF. For the CDR3, the DNA is TGTGCCACCGGAGGCGGGAATGAGCAGTTCTTC.

This clone showed up just once. The chain employs TRBV28 and TRBJ2-5; possibly TRBD1 for D (7 bases). Germline-derived CDR1 and CDR2 are MDHEN and SYDVKM. The CDR3 runs 14 residues. V was pared by 3 bases and J by 4 bases, with 12 bases between. In DNA, the CDR3 is TGTGCCAGCAGTTTCAGGAGGGGGCCAGAGACCCAGTACTTC. Translating gives CASSFRRGPETQYF. The whole variable domain, filled in from reference TRBV28 and TRBJ2-5, reads DVKVTQSSRYLVKRTGEKVFLECVQDMDHENMFWYRQDPGLGLRLIYFSYDVKMKEKGDIPEGYSVSREKKERFSLILESASTNQTSMYLCASSFRRGPETQYFGPGTRLLVL.

This clone was seen ten or more times. This chain uses TRBV3-1 (or the pseudogene TRBV3-2) with TRBJ1-2, with a weak D call TRBD1 (6 bases). This CDR3 is 14 amino acids long. Germline lookup yields CDR1 LGHDT and CDR2 YNNKEL (reference sequence). Trimming cost V 8 bases and J 8 bases, with 21 bases left between them. In DNA form, the CDR3 reads TGTGCCAGCGGATCCAGGGGTTCCGATTCCGGCTACACCTTC. Amino acid sequence: CASGSRGSDSGYTF.

V is TRBV10-3 and J is TRBJ2-3; no reliable D call. With 5 bases removed from V and 2 bases from J, the gap between germline ends came to 2 bases. CDR3 length: 11 residues. Germline CDR1 is ENHRY and CDR2 is SYGVKD. CDR3 region: CAISNTDTQYF. The CDR3, as DNA: TGTGCCATCAGTAACACAGATACGCAGTATTTT.

This clone occurred once. V gene TRBV14 combines with J gene TRBJ1-1, with no clear D. Trimming left V 3 bases short and J 0 bases short, with 5 bases between. CDR1 is SGHDN and CDR2 is FVKESK in the germline V gene. This CDR3 is built from 13 residues. CDR3 DNA: TGTGCCAGCAGCCATCAAATGAACACTGAAGCTTTCTTT. It encodes CASSHQMNTEAFF. Full variable domain (outside the CDR3, taken from reference TRBV14 and TRBJ1-1): EAGVTQFPSHSVIEKGQTVTLRCDPISGHDNLYWYRRVMGKEIKFLLHFVKESKQDESGMPNNRFLAERTGGTYSTLKVQPAELEDSGVYFCASSHQMNTEAFFGQGTRLTVV.

The chain employs TRBV18 and TRBJ2-3; possibly TRBD1 or TRBD2 for D (5 bases each). Deletions cut 6 bases from V and 2 bases from J, with 15 bases between. The CDR3 is 15 residues long. The germline V gene encodes CDR1 KGHSH and CDR2 LQKENI. The CDR3 is CASSRSGTLTDTQYF. As DNA, the CDR3 is TGTGCCAGCTCCCGTTCGGGGACCCTCACAGATACGCAGTATTTT.

The chain links TRBV5-1 to TRBJ1-2, with no clear D. The germline V gene encodes CDR1 SGHRS and CDR2 YFSETQ. V lost 3 bases to trimming and J lost 8 bases, with 14 bases between them. The CDR3 runs to 13 residues. CDR3 residues: CASSSDNGRGYTF. For the CDR3, the DNA is TGCGCCAGCAGCTCAGACAACGGGAGGGGCTACACCTTC.

The chain is built from TRBV10-2 and TRBJ2-5; 14 bases align to TRBD2. The CDR3 has 18 residues. In germline, CDR1 is WSHSY, CDR2 SAAADI. J gave up 1 base and V 4 bases, and 8 bases lay outside the gene matches. The CDR3 DNA follows: TGCGCCAGCAGTGGTTGGAAGGGACTAGCGGGGGTCCAAGAGACCCAGTACTTC. This encodes CASSGWKGLAGVQETQYF.

The V gene is TRBV12-3 or TRBV12-4, the J gene TRBJ1-1; D call uncertain. The CDR3 has 13 amino acids. V was cut by 3 bases and J by 1 base, with 6 bases left in between. The CDR3 loop reads CASSLGRNTEAFF. The DNA for the CDR3 is TGTGCCAGCAGTTTGGGAAGGAACACTGAAGCTTTCTTT.

This clone appeared a single time. V and J are TRBV2 and TRBJ2-1; D is possibly TRBD1 (6 bases). The CDR3 spans 13 residues. With 7 bases removed from V and 5 bases from J, the gap between germline ends came to 12 bases. The germline V gene encodes CDR1 SNHLY and CDR2 FYNNEI. This CDR3 is CASKNREHNEQFF. CDR3 nucleotide sequence: TGTGCCAGCAAAAACAGGGAGCACAATGAGCAGTTCTTC.

The chain links TRBV5-1 to TRBJ1-1; D uncertain. The germline CDR1 and CDR2 sequences are SGHRS and YFSETQ. The CDR3 extends over 15 amino acids. V was cut by 7 bases and J by 7 bases, with 23 bases left in between. The CDR3 here is CASAVSMGAEDEAFF. The CDR3 DNA follows: TGCGCCAGCGCCGTAAGTATGGGCGCGGAGGATGAAGCTTTCTTT. Complete variable domain (other parts from reference TRBV5-1 and TRBJ1-1): KAGVTQTPRYLIKTRGQQVTLSCSPISGHRSVSWYQQTPGQGLQFLFEYFSETQRNKGNFPGRFSGRQFSNSRSEMNVSTLELGDSALYLCASAVSMGAEDEAFFGQGTRLTVV.

The V call is TRBV3-1 (or the pseudogene TRBV3-2), the J call TRBJ1-5; 11 nucleotides agree with TRBD1. V lost 3 bases, J lost 6 bases, and 7 bases stayed unmatched. The CDR3 runs 16 residues. Germline values: CDR1 LGHDT, CDR2 YNNKEL (reference sequence). In DNA form, the CDR3 reads TGTGCCAGCAGCCAGCGGGACAGGGGGTTTGGTCAGCCCCAGCATTTT. This gives the protein CASSQRDRGFGQPQHF.

The chain joins TRBV7-2 to TRBJ2-6, with 10 bases matching TRBD2. With 3 bases clipped from V and 0 bases from J, the junction kept 8 bases outside the gene matches. This CDR3 has 19 amino acids. Germline V gene lookup returns CDR1 SGHTA and CDR2 FQGNSA. CDR3 nucleotide sequence: TGTGCCAGCAGCTTCCAGCCTAGCGGGGGTTACTCTGGGGCCAACGTCCTGACTTTC. Its translation is CASSFQPSGGYSGANVLTF.

This clone showed up just once. The J gene is TRBJ2-5, the V gene TRBV10-3, with a possible D match to TRBD1 (6 bases). The CDR3 loop spans 13 amino acids. Germline V CDR1 and CDR2: ENHRY, SYGVKD. V was cut by 6 bases and J by 3 bases, with 11 bases left in between. CDR3 sequence reads: CAISTGLEETQYF. The CDR3, as DNA: TGTGCCATCAGCACAGGGCTGGAAGAGACCCAGTACTTC.

In DNA form, the CDR3 reads TGCGCCAGCAGCCAAGACCGGGGGGGCCGCACAGATACGCAGTATTTT. This translates into CASSQDRGGRTDTQYF. V is TRBV4-3 and J is TRBJ2-3; 8 bases are a match to TRBD2. Germline V lookup: CDR1 LGHNA, CDR2 YSLEER. CDR3 length: 16 amino acids. V lost 0 bases and J lost 1; bases outside the gene matches: 3.

CDR3 DNA sequence: TGTGCCAGCAGGCCCGCGACAGGGCGCAATGAAAAACTGTTTTTT. Its translation is CASRPATGRNEKLFF. The rearrangement uses TRBV28 and TRBJ1-4, with 7 bases matching TRBD1. This CDR3 is 15 amino acids long. The J segment lost 5 bases and the V segment lost 6 bases, leaving 9 bases of the junction unmatched. Germline-derived CDR1 and CDR2 are MDHEN and SYDVKM.

The CDR3 sequence: CASSLTQLGNNEKLFF. DNA of the CDR3: TGCGCCAGCAGCTTGACCCAGTTGGGGAATAATGAAAAACTGTTTTTT. This chain connects TRBV5-1 to TRBJ1-4; no firm D call. Germline V gene sequence: CDR1 SGHRS, CDR2 YFSETQ. CDR3 length: 16 residues. V was pared by 1 base and J by 4 bases, with 14 bases between.

In DNA, the CDR3 is TGTGCCAGCAGCTCCCAAGGGCCCGGGACAGGACAAGAGACCCAGTACTTC. Translated: CASSSQGPGTGQETQYF. The chain carries TRBV7-9 and TRBJ2-5; 8 nucleotides line up with TRBD1. Germline V gene sequence: CDR1 SEHNR, CDR2 FQNEAQ (reference sequence). V gave up 4 bases and J gave up 2 bases; unmatched junction bases: 12. The CDR3 has 17 amino acids.

The chain carries TRBV28 and TRBJ2-1; D is perhaps TRBD2 (6 bases). In germline, CDR1 is MDHEN, CDR2 SYDVKM. The CDR3 is made up of 15 amino acids. Trimming removed 5 bases at V and 2 bases at J, with 13 bases between. The CDR3 loop reads CASSRREGAYNEQFF. For the CDR3, the DNA is TGTGCCAGCAGTCGGCGGGAAGGCGCCTACAATGAGCAGTTCTTC. Filled out from reference TRBV28 and TRBJ2-1, the complete variable domain reads DVKVTQSSRYLVKRTGEKVFLECVQDMDHENMFWYRQDPGLGLRLIYFSYDVKMKEKGDIPEGYSVSREKKERFSLILESASTNQTSMYLCASSRREGAYNEQFFGPGTRLTVL.

The V and J genes are TRBV19 and TRBJ1-5, with D possibly being TRBD1 (6 bases). Trimming stripped 4 bases from V and 0 bases from J, with 10 bases between. The CDR3 has 15 residues. From germline, CDR1 is LNHDA and CDR2 SQIVND (reference sequence). The CDR3, as DNA: TGTGCCAGTAGTAACGGACAGTCTAGCAATCAGCCCCAGCATTTT. Protein: CASSNGQSSNQPQHF.